A single T cell receptor (beta chain) is shown here with its context. Participants spanned ages about 18 to 95 years and resided in fewer than 30 US areas. Before being deemed recovered, Cohort 3 donors had two negative PCRs, clearance, or symptom resolution. V was cut by 0 bases and J by 5 bases, with 7 bases left in between. Per the germline V gene, CDR1 is SGHVS and CDR2 is FQNEAQ. This CDR3 spans 14 amino acids. This entry comes from a study of blood T cell repertoires in COVID-19. The protocol was immunoSEQ multiplex PCR, while the TCRdb copy is restricted to in-frame clones and leaves out a portion. The sample shows 250,000 to 300,000 clones, roughly 88% of them seen only once.

The chain combines TRBV7-8 with TRBJ2-2, with a possible D match to TRBD1 (5 bases). The specimen was PBMCs or T cells enriched from blood (not recorded which). The source is a woman in her forties or fifties who had recovered from COVID-19. CDR3 coding DNA: TGTGCCAGCAGCTTAGCGACAGTGACCGGGGAGCTGTTTTTT. This encodes CASSLATVTGELFF.